What follows are 28 T cell receptor beta chains derived from one specimen sequenced in a study of blood T cell repertoires in COVID-19. The protocol was immunoSEQ multiplex PCR, while the TCRdb copy is restricted to in-frame clones and leaves out a portion. The data hold some 80,000 clones, with roughly 88% observed a single time. The sequencing sample was made of peripheral blood. The receptors were sampled from a woman between 45 and 60 years old with acute or convalescent COVID-19.

V usage is TRBV7-6 and J usage is TRBJ2-7; 9 nucleotides match TRBD2. Trimming cost V 7 bases and J 7 bases; bases outside gene matches: 8. The CDR3 is 13 residues long. Germline values: CDR1 SGHVS, CDR2 FNYEAQ. CDR3 residues: CASIAAGGREQYF. The DNA of the CDR3 is TGTGCCAGCATTGCAGCGGGAGGTCGGGAGCAGTACTTC.

This chain joins TRBV7-9 and TRBJ1-5; perhaps TRBD1 as D (5 bases). V lost 1 base and J 6 bases, leaving 7 bases between the germline ends. Germline V lookup: CDR1 SEHNR, CDR2 FQNEAQ (reference sequence). The length of the CDR3 is 13 residues. CDR3 amino acids: CASSLDGGQPQHF. For the CDR3, the DNA is TGTGCCAGCAGCTTAGACGGGGGTCAGCCCCAGCATTTT.

The count of this clone is one. The gene calls are TRBV5-1 and TRBJ1-4; D not resolved. Germline V CDR1 and CDR2: SGHRS, YFSETQ. The CDR3 consists of 14 residues. With 0 bases removed from V and 4 bases from J, the gap between germline ends came to 7 bases. In DNA form, the CDR3 reads TGCGCCAGCAGCTTGGCTCAGATTAATGAAAAACTGTTTTTT. Translation: CASSLAQINEKLFF. Variable domain in full (rest from reference TRBV5-1 and TRBJ1-4): KAGVTQTPRYLIKTRGQQVTLSCSPISGHRSVSWYQQTPGQGLQFLFEYFSETQRNKGNFPGRFSGRQFSNSRSEMNVSTLELGDSALYLCASSLAQINEKLFFGSGTQLSVL.

The V gene is TRBV6-5, the J gene TRBJ2-7, with 11 bases aligning to TRBD2. The CDR3 totals 16 residues. Germline loops: CDR1 MNHEY, CDR2 SVGAGI. Trimming at V came to 4 bases and at J to 0 bases, leaving 5 bases not matched to a gene. CDR3 loop: CASSSTTSGVSYEQYF. The CDR3 region has the DNA TGTGCCAGCAGTTCCACGACTAGCGGGGTCTCCTACGAGCAGTACTTC.

This clone was picked up one time. For the CDR3, the DNA is TGTGCCAGCAGTCTGAGGGTGGGAGATACGCAGTATTTT. Its protein product is CASSLRVGDTQYF. The chain employs TRBV12-3 or TRBV12-4 and TRBJ2-3, with D possibly TRBD2 on 5 matching bases. V was clipped by 5 bases and J by 5 bases, with 11 bases between them. The CDR3 length is 13 residues.

The chain employs TRBV7-8 and TRBJ2-7; 8 nucleotides align to TRBD1. The CDR3 length is 15 residues. The V and J ends lost 7 bases and 0 bases, in that order; junction bases with no gene match: 8. Germline CDR1 SGHVS, CDR2 FQNEAQ. In DNA form, the CDR3 reads TGTGCCAGCAACGACAGGGGAGGAAGCTCCTACGAGCAGTACTTC. This translates into CASNDRGGSSYEQYF.

The rearrangement joins TRBV29-1 to TRBJ1-2, with D possibly matching TRBD1 (6 bases). The V gene lost 1 base and the J gene lost 4 bases, with 13 bases spanning the gap. The CDR3 is made up of 14 amino acids. Germline CDR1 SQVTM, CDR2 ANQGSEA. The chain's CDR3 is CSVEAPDSLYGYTF. CDR3 sequence (DNA): TGCAGCGTTGAAGCCCCGGACAGCCTCTATGGCTACACCTTC. Combining the CDR3 with reference TRBV29-1 and TRBJ1-2 gives the whole variable domain SAVISQKPSRDICQRGTSLTIQCQVDSQVTMMFWYRQQPGQSLTLIATANQGSEATYESGFVIDKFPISRPNLTFSTLTVSNMSPEDSSIYLCSVEAPDSLYGYTFGSGTRLTVV.

In its sample, this clone was seen a few times. J is TRBJ2-1 and V is TRBV30; weak D call: TRBD1 (5 bases). This CDR3 region has 11 residues. The germline V gene encodes CDR1 GTSNPN and CDR2 SVGIG (reference sequence). The ends were cut back, 3 bases at V and 7 bases at J, with 7 bases in the middle. The CDR3 nucleotides are TGTGCCTGGAGACAGGCAAATGAGCAGTTCTTC. Translating gives CAWRQANEQFF. Full variable domain (outside the CDR3, taken from reference TRBV30 and TRBJ2-1): SQTIHQWPATLVQPVGSPLSLECTVEGTSNPNLYWYRQAAGRGLQLLFYSVGIGQISSEVPQNLSASRPQDRQFILSSKKLLLSDSGFYLCAWRQANEQFFGPGTRLTVL.

This chain connects TRBV19 to TRBJ1-2, with TRBD1 matching 7 bases. Per germline, CDR1 LNHDA and CDR2 SQIVND (reference sequence). The CDR3 is 15 amino acids. V lost 2 bases and J lost 0; bases outside the gene matches: 3. CDR3 sequence reads: CASSIWTGSNYGYTF. The CDR3 region has the DNA TGTGCCAGTAGTATATGGACAGGATCTAACTATGGCTACACCTTC.

The chain carries TRBV4-1 and TRBJ2-7; the match to TRBD2 covers 10 bases. J gave up 4 bases and V 6 bases, and 9 bases lay outside the gene matches. The CDR3 sequence is 15 residues long. From germline, CDR1 is MGHRA and CDR2 YSYEKL. The DNA of the CDR3 is TGCGCCAGCAGTGCCGGGACTAGCGCACAGTACGAGCAGTACTTC. Encoded protein: CASSAGTSAQYEQYF.

The V gene is TRBV18, the J gene TRBJ2-3, with a weak D call TRBD1 (5 bases). V was clipped by 5 bases and J by 2 bases, with 14 bases between them. Per the germline V gene, CDR1 is KGHSH and CDR2 is LQKENI. The CDR3 runs to 15 residues. CDR3 in DNA: TGTGCCAGCTCAAACATCCTACAGGCCACAGATACGCAGTATTTT. Protein product: CASSNILQATDTQYF.

This clone was detected only once. V usage is TRBV19 and J usage is TRBJ2-3; D is uncertain. V lost 4 bases, J lost 6 bases, and 20 bases lay in between. The germline V gene encodes CDR1 LNHDA and CDR2 SQIVND (reference sequence). CDR3 length: 16 residues. This CDR3 is CASSSTPAVGVDTQYF. The DNA of the CDR3 is TGTGCCAGTAGTAGTACGCCGGCGGTTGGCGTTGATACGCAGTATTTT.

This clone has only one observation. The J gene is TRBJ2-7, the V gene TRBV7-8; 8 nucleotides align to TRBD2. Germline lookup yields CDR1 SGHVS and CDR2 FQNEAQ. This CDR3 is 15 amino acids long. V was pared by 4 bases and J by 5 bases, with 10 bases of the junction left unmatched. The CDR3 DNA sequence: TGTGCCAGCAGCTCCCCAGCGGGAGTCAGCCACGAGCAGTACTTC. Encoded protein: CASSSPAGVSHEQYF. Drawing the rest from reference TRBV7-8 and TRBJ2-7, the complete variable domain is GAGVSQSPRYKVAKRGQDVALRCDPISGHVSLFWYQQALGQGPEFLTYFQNEAQLDKSGLPSDRFFAERPEGSVSTLKIQRTQQEDSAVYLCASSSPAGVSHEQYFGPGTRLTVT.

The chain uses TRBV3-1 (or the pseudogene TRBV3-2) and TRBJ1-4, with D uncertain. The germline gives CDR1 LGHDT, CDR2 YNNKEL (reference sequence). The CDR3 sequence is 12 residues long. V was trimmed by 4 bases and J by 10 bases, leaving 10 bases between them. CDR3 sequence: CASSREAGKLFF. CDR3 in DNA: TGTGCCAGCAGCCGGGAGGCGGGAAAACTGTTTTTT.

In its sample, this clone was seen a few times. The gene calls are TRBV7-2 and TRBJ1-1; no reliable D call. The V gene lost 6 bases and the J gene lost 1 base, with 15 bases spanning the gap. Germline V CDR1 and CDR2: SGHTA, FQGNSA. The CDR3 has 15 amino acids. CDR3 loop: CASSSQVGGNTEAFF. The CDR3 nucleotides read TGTGCCAGCAGTTCCCAGGTTGGAGGGAACACTGAAGCTTTCTTT.

V is TRBV5-8 and J is TRBJ1-1; TRBD1 is a possible D gene (5 bases). CDR3 size: 14 residues. CDR1 is SGHTS and CDR2 is YDEGEE in the germline V gene. Trimming pared 3 bases from V and 5 bases from J, leaving 14 bases between. The CDR3 loop is CASSSPGGWTEAFF. CDR3 coding DNA: TGTGCCAGCAGCTCCCCGGGGGGGTGGACTGAAGCTTTCTTT.

The rearrangement joins TRBV15 to TRBJ2-1, with a tentative D call TRBD1 (5 bases). V was trimmed by 0 bases and J by 11 bases, leaving 17 bases between them. Germline CDR1 is LNHNV and CDR2 is YYDKDF (reference sequence). There are 15 residues in the CDR3. CDR3 nucleotides: TGTGCCACCAGCAGAGATCGGCAGGGCCAGGGCAAGCAGTTCTTC. Translation: CATSRDRQGQGKQFF.

This clone was observed a handful of times. V and J are TRBV11-3 and TRBJ2-2; D not resolved. CDR1 SGHNT and CDR2 YENEEA come from the germline V gene. V shed 5 bases and J shed 1 base, with 8 bases lying between them. This CDR3 comprises 14 residues. CDR3 protein: CASSTEKNTGELFF. DNA for the CDR3: TGTGCCAGCAGCACAGAAAAGAACACCGGGGAGCTGTTTTTT. Filled out from reference TRBV11-3 and TRBJ2-2, the complete variable domain reads EAGVVQSPRYKIIEKKQPVAFWCNPISGHNTLYWYLQNLGQGPELLIRYENEEAVDDSQLPKDRFSAERLKGVDSTLKIQPAELGDSAVYLCASSTEKNTGELFFGEGSRLTVL.

The genes are TRBV19 and TRBJ2-7; possibly TRBD1 for D (5 bases). Germline V CDR1 and CDR2: LNHDA, SQIVND (reference sequence). The CDR3 covers 14 residues. Trimming took off 2 bases at V and 3 bases at J, with 11 bases between the two ends. The CDR3 here is CASSIKGFLYEQYF. CDR3 coding DNA: TGTGCCAGTAGTATAAAGGGGTTTCTCTACGAGCAGTACTTC.

The V and J genes are TRBV9 and TRBJ2-3; TRBD2 agrees at 9 bases. Unmatched junction bases numbered 7, after V lost 3 bases and J lost 2 bases. There are 16 residues in the CDR3. Germline V gene data show CDR1 as SGDLS and CDR2 as YYNGEE. This chain's CDR3 is CASSGGGLAATDTQYF. The CDR3 DNA reads as TGTGCCAGCAGCGGGGGGGGACTAGCCGCCACAGATACGCAGTATTTT.

This chain joins TRBV9 and TRBJ2-2; TRBD2 aligns across 8 bases. The ends lost 4 bases at V and 4 bases at J; junction bases unmatched: 3. The germline V gene encodes CDR1 SGDLS and CDR2 YYNGEE. This CDR3 has 14 residues. The CDR3 loop reads CASSPGGPTGELFF. CDR3 coding DNA: TGTGCCAGCAGCCCGGGGGGGCCCACCGGGGAGCTGTTTTTT. The variable domain in full, completed from reference TRBV9 and TRBJ2-2, reads DSGVTQTPKHLITATGQRVTLRCSPRSGDLSVYWYQQSLDQGLQFLIQYYNGEERAKGNILERFSAQQFPDLHSELNLSSLELGDSALYFCASSPGGPTGELFFGEGSRLTVL.

This clone was seen once. J is TRBJ1-1 and V is TRBV7-3; D gene unclear. CDR1 and CDR2 from the germline V gene are SGHTA and FQGTGA. The CDR3 sequence is 16 residues long. V shed 8 bases and J shed 0 bases, with 19 bases lying between them. In nucleotides, the CDR3 is TGTGCCAGCGAGCGGTCGGGAGGGCGGTTGAACACTGAAGCTTTCTTT. Translated: CASERSGGRLNTEAFF.

The chain combines TRBV28 with TRBJ1-2; D gene ambiguous. This CDR3 contains 11 residues. The germline gives CDR1 MDHEN, CDR2 SYDVKM. V gave up 6 bases and J gave up 3 bases, with 5 bases separating them. The CDR3 DNA is TGTGCCAGCAGGTCGTACTATGGCTACACCTTC. Translation: CASRSYYGYTF.

This chain joins TRBV20-1 and TRBJ2-3; TRBD2 matches 8 bases. Germline loops: CDR1 DFQATT, CDR2 SNEGSKA (reference sequence). V shed 3 bases, J shed 0 bases, and the junction held 5 bases outside the gene matches. CDR3 length: 15 amino acids. DNA for the CDR3: TGCAGTGCTAGTTCTCGGGGGGGAAGCACAGATACGCAGTATTTT. This sequence encodes CSASSRGGSTDTQYF.

By share, this clone counts as medium-sized. The chain is built from TRBV28 and TRBJ2-7; perhaps TRBD1 as D (5 bases). Trimming removed 7 bases from V and 4 bases from J, with 14 bases in between. Germline loops: CDR1 MDHEN, CDR2 SYDVKM. The CDR3 consists of 13 residues. CDR3: CASTWGSIYEQYF. The CDR3 DNA is TGTGCCAGCACCTGGGGCTCGATATACGAGCAGTACTTC.

The CDR3 DNA is TGTGCCAGCAGCTCCCGGGACAGCGGCAATCAGCCCCAGCATTTT. Residues: CASSSRDSGNQPQHF. The genes are TRBV7-6 and TRBJ1-5, with 7 bases fitting TRBD1. This CDR3 region has 15 residues. In germline, CDR1 is SGHVS, CDR2 FNYEAQ. The junction had 5 bases not matched to a gene; V was cut back by 4 bases and J by 2 bases.

The chain recombines TRBV2 with TRBJ2-2; 10 bases are shared with TRBD2. This CDR3 region has 16 residues. Trimming removed 6 bases from V and 4 bases from J; junction bases left unmatched: 8. Germline assignment: CDR1 SNHLY and CDR2 FYNNEI. The chain's CDR3 is CASRSLAGVGTGELFF. The DNA of the CDR3 is TGTGCCAGCAGGTCTCTAGCGGGAGTCGGCACCGGGGAGCTGTTTTTT.

The rearrangement uses TRBV30 and TRBJ2-7, with 8 bases identical to TRBD1. The CDR3 extends over 16 amino acids. V dropped 3 bases and J dropped 3; count of bases not matched to a gene: 13. Germline V CDR1 and CDR2: GTSNPN, SVGIG (reference sequence). The CDR3 is CAWSPGQGQWDYEQYF. The DNA for the CDR3 is TGTGCCTGGAGCCCAGGACAGGGTCAATGGGACTACGAGCAGTACTTC.